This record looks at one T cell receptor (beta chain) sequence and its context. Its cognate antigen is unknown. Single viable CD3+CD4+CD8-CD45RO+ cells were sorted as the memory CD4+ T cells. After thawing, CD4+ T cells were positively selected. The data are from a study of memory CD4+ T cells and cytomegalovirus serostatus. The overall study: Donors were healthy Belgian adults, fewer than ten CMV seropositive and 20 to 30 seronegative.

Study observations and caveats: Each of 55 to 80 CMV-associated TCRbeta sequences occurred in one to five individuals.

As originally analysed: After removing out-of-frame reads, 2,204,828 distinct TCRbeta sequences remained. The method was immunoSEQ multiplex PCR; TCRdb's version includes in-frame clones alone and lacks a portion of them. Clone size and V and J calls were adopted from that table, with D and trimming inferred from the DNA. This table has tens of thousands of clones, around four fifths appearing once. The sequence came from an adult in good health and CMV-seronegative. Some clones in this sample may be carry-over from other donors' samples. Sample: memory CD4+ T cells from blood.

The CDR3 loop reads CASSSLGQGRANQPQHF. The DNA for the CDR3 is TGTGCCAGTAGTAGCCTCGGACAGGGGCGAGCCAATCAGCCCCAGCATTTT. The chain couples TRBV19 to TRBJ1-5, with TRBD1 identical over 9 bases. The CDR3 length is 17 residues. From germline, CDR1 is LNHDA and CDR2 SQIVND (reference sequence). V lost 4 bases, J lost 3 bases, and 10 bases stayed unmatched.